The 9 T cell receptor beta chains below were found in one sample sequenced in a study of blood T cell repertoires in COVID-19. TCRdb's copy holds only in-frame clones and misses some; the assay was immunoSEQ multiplex PCR. The sample lists a few hundred thousand clones, 70% to 85% occurring once. Sequencing was done on a sample of PBMCs or T cells enriched from blood (not recorded which). These receptors all come from a woman between 40 and 55 years old with acute COVID-19.

This clone was recorded a few times. The chain joins TRBV7-8 to TRBJ1-2, with TRBD1 matching over 7 bases. Trimming took 2 bases from V and 8 from J; bases not matched to a gene: 8. The CDR3 length is 14 residues. The germline V gene encodes CDR1 SGHVS and CDR2 FQNEAQ. This chain's CDR3 is CASSLPGQAPGYTF. DNA of the CDR3: TGTGCCAGCAGCTTACCAGGACAGGCCCCGGGCTACACCTTC.

This chain uses TRBV27 with TRBJ1-2; no reliable D call. The CDR3 consists of 14 residues. V dropped 0 bases and J dropped 3 bases, with 8 bases sitting between them. From germline, CDR1 is MNHEY and CDR2 SMNVEV (reference sequence). CDR3 protein: CASSLSQSHYGYTF. The CDR3 bases are TGTGCCAGCAGTTTATCCCAATCCCACTATGGCTACACCTTC.

The chain couples TRBV2 to TRBJ1-5; 11 bases are a match to TRBD1. The V segment lost 7 bases and the J segment 6 bases; nucleotides outside the gene matches: 5. CDR1 SNHLY and CDR2 FYNNEI come from the germline V gene. The CDR3 runs 14 residues. The CDR3 here is CASIRDRGAQPQHF. The CDR3 bases are TGTGCCAGCATCCGGGACAGGGGGGCTCAGCCCCAGCATTTT.

The chain carries TRBV14 and TRBJ2-5; 9 positions match TRBD2. Germline V gives CDR1 SGHDN, CDR2 FVKESK. This CDR3 has 15 residues. With 1 base clipped from V and 4 bases from J, the junction kept 4 bases outside the gene matches. The CDR3 here is CASSQAGSGGETQYF. The CDR3 DNA sequence: TGTGCCAGCAGCCAAGCGGGTAGCGGGGGAGAGACCCAGTACTTC.

This chain connects TRBV28 to TRBJ2-3; 12 bases map to TRBD2. The germline CDR1 and CDR2 sequences are MDHEN and SYDVKM. The V gene end was trimmed by 6 bases and the J gene end by 4 bases; junction bases not matched to a gene: 11. The CDR3 sequence is 17 residues long. The CDR3 region has the DNA TGTGCCAGCAGCTCCTGGGATCTAGCGGGAGGGCCAGATACGCAGTATTTT. It specifies CASSSWDLAGGPDTQYF.

This clone came up a few times. The genes are TRBV6-6 and TRBJ1-2, with 8 bases lining up with TRBD1. The CDR3 has 16 residues. The germline gives CDR1 MNHNY, CDR2 SVGAGI (reference sequence). V gave up 6 bases and J gave up 4 bases; unmatched junction bases: 13. Written as DNA, the CDR3 is TGTGCCAGCAGACCCCGGCGGGGACAGGCGGCCTATGGCTACACCTTC. It specifies CASRPRRGQAAYGYTF.

This chain uses TRBV20-1 with TRBJ2-7; unclear D gene. Trimming took off 4 bases at V and 5 bases at J, with 9 bases between the two ends. The CDR3 extends over 11 amino acids. Germline CDR1 and CDR2: DFQATT and SNEGSKA (reference sequence). The CDR3 region has the DNA TGCAGTGCTACCAACAGACACGAGCAGTACTTC. Its protein product is CSATNRHEQYF.

There are many counts of this clone. V is TRBV6-5 and J is TRBJ2-3, with 11 bases lining up with TRBD2. The junction had 2 bases not matched to a gene; V was cut back by 5 bases and J by 4 bases. This CDR3 comprises 14 residues. Germline CDR1 is MNHEY and CDR2 is SVGAGI. CDR3 DNA: TGTGCCAGCAGTATAGCGGGAGGGCCAGATACGCAGTATTTT. Amino acid sequence: CASSIAGGPDTQYF.

The chain is built from TRBV29-1 and TRBJ1-3; D might be TRBD1 (5 bases). Germline V gene data show CDR1 as SQVTM and CDR2 as ANQGSEA. Trimming left V 3 bases short and J 1 base short, with 10 bases between. This CDR3 is 14 amino acids long. CDR3 amino acids: CSVDYGGSGNTIYF. For the CDR3, the DNA is TGCAGCGTTGATTACGGGGGTTCTGGAAACACCATATATTTT.